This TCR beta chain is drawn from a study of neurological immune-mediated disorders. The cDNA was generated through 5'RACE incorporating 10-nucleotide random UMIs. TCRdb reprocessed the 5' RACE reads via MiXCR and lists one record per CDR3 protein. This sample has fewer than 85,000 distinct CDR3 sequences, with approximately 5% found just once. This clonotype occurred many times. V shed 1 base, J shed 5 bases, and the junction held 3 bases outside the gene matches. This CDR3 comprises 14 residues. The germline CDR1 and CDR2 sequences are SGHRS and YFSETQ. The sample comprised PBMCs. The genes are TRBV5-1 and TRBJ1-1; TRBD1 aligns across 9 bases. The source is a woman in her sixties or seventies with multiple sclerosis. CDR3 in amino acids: CASSLTGTGTEAFF. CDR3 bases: TGCGCCAGCAGCTTGACCGGGACAGGGACTGAAGCTTTCTTT.